The next 10 T cell receptor beta chains were all read from a single sample in a study of T-cell reconstitution after alpha-beta-depleted transplantation in children. Construction of the TCRbeta library involved unique molecular identifiers. One entry per CDR3 protein, called by TCRdb with MiXCR from the PCR reads. The top ten hold 2% to 2.5% of the sample, which has hundreds of thousands of distinct CDR3 sequences, about 10% seen once. The sequenced sample was PBMCs, obtained before TCRalphabeta/CD19-depleted stem cell transplant. Receptor source: a child between 2 and 9 years old with inherited bone marrow failure, due to receive a stem cell transplant.

CDR3 residues: CASSQEVGGRAWGEQFF. In nucleotides, the CDR3 is TGCGCCAGCAGCCAAGAGGTCGGCGGGAGGGCCTGGGGTGAGCAGTTCTTC. V gene TRBV4-3 combines with J gene TRBJ2-1; the match to TRBD2 covers 9 bases. V shed 0 bases and J 9 bases; nucleotides not matched to a gene: 12. Germline assignment: CDR1 LGHNA and CDR2 YSLEER. There are 17 residues in the CDR3.

This clonotype was recorded many times. The chain joins TRBV7-9 to TRBJ1-4, with TRBD1 matching 10 bases. Per germline, CDR1 SEHNR and CDR2 FQNEAQ (reference sequence). This CDR3 comprises 15 residues. The J segment lost 8 bases and the V segment lost 3 bases, leaving 6 bases of the junction unmatched. CDR3 amino acids: CASSFWTGGEEKLFF. The DNA for the CDR3 is TGTGCCAGCAGCTTCTGGACAGGGGGTGAAGAAAAACTGTTTTTT.

This clonotype was seen a handful of times. The chain couples TRBV19 to TRBJ1-2; 7 positions match TRBD1. The length of the CDR3 is 16 residues. Germline V gene lookup returns CDR1 LNHDA and CDR2 SQIVND (reference sequence). V lost 3 bases, J lost 6 bases, and 13 bases stayed unmatched. The CDR3 nucleotides are TGTGCCAGTAGTATTGGGCACAGGGGATCAGGAGATGGCTACACCTTC. It specifies CASSIGHRGSGDGYTF.

This clonotype was counted only a few times. The J gene is TRBJ1-2, the V gene TRBV7-9; tentatively, D is TRBD1 (5 bases). This CDR3 is built from 15 residues. Looked up from germline, CDR1 is SEHNR and CDR2 is FQNEAQ (reference sequence). The V end was cut by 5 bases, the J end by 4 bases, with 17 bases between. The CDR3 sequence: CASSPMTASVYGYTF. The DNA for the CDR3 is TGTGCCAGCAGCCCGATGACAGCCTCAGTCTATGGCTACACCTTC.

At least ten counts were recorded for this clonotype. The chain links TRBV7-2 to TRBJ2-4; 9 nucleotides match TRBD2. Germline assignment: CDR1 SGHTA and CDR2 FQGNSA. CDR3 length: 16 amino acids. J lost 0 bases, V lost 6 bases, and 6 bases had no gene match. The CDR3 loop reads CASRTSGLLAKNIQYF. The CDR3 DNA follows: TGTGCCAGCAGGACTAGCGGACTTCTAGCCAAAAACATTCAGTACTTC.

With regard to this clonotype: This clone may be a read error of a much larger clone one base away. The chain recombines TRBV2 with TRBJ2-2; tentative D call: TRBD2 (6 bases). The CDR3 runs to 14 residues. CDR1 and CDR2 (germline): SNHLY, FYNNEI. The CDR3 loop is CAISFTGGTGELFF. Written as DNA, the CDR3 is TGTGCCATCAGTTTTACCGGGGGCACCGGGGAGCTGTTTTTT.

This clonotype was detected ten times or more. The chain carries TRBV24-1 and TRBJ2-1; 11 bases fit TRBD2. V lost 5 bases and J lost 3; bases outside the gene matches: 2. The germline gives CDR1 KGHDR, CDR2 SFDVKD. The CDR3 is 15 residues long. CDR3 nucleotides: TGTGCCACCAGTGGGGGACTAGCGGACTACAATGAGCAGTTCTTC. This gives the protein CATSGGLADYNEQFF.

This clonotype was picked up many times. This chain joins TRBV24-1 and TRBJ2-2; 13 bases agree with TRBD2. The CDR3 is made up of 17 amino acids. Losses at the gene ends were 3 bases for V and 4 bases for J; bases not matched to a gene: 4. The germline V gene has CDR1 KGHDR and CDR2 SFDVKD. The CDR3 nucleotides read TGTGCCACCAGTGATCGGACTAGCGGGAGTACCACCGGGGAGCTGTTTTTT. Its translation: CATSDRTSGSTTGELFF.

In this sample, this clonotype turned up a few times. This rearrangement joins TRBV4-1 to TRBJ2-3; D is unresolved. CDR3 length: 18 amino acids. With 0 bases removed from V and 0 bases from J, the gap between germline ends came to 16 bases. Germline assignment: CDR1 MGHRA and CDR2 YSYEKL. The CDR3 bases are TGCGCCAGCAGCCAAGATTGGGTGCAGGTTGATAGCACAGATACGCAGTATTTT. Translation: CASSQDWVQVDSTDTQYF.

The V call is TRBV7-9, the J call TRBJ2-7; no clear D gene. The length of the CDR3 is 12 residues. With 2 bases removed from V and 3 bases from J, the gap between germline ends came to 5 bases. Germline assignment: CDR1 SEHNR and CDR2 FQNEAQ (reference sequence). CDR3 sequence (DNA): TGTGCCAGCAGCTTAAACCGCTACGAGCAGTACTTC. Its protein product is CASSLNRYEQYF.